The present entry profiles one T cell receptor beta chain with its context. Its antigen remains unidentified. Relative to the germline gene, one junction end is altered; a read error may explain this. Source study methods: Junction-only immunoSEQ data arrived without quality scores, meaning filtering differed. Generated by immunoSEQ multiplex PCR, the TCRdb table keeps only in-frame clones and is missing some. Clonal size and the V and J genes are those of that table, whereas D and trimming came from the DNA. The sample shows approximately 980,000 clones, 76% of them seen only once. CDR3 length equals 12 residues. The germline CDR1 and CDR2 sequences are SGHNT and YYREEE (reference sequence). These data originate in a study of shared clonotypes between healthy human individuals. Study findings and constraints: Estimated richness was generally greater in naive than memory subsets.

The chain is built from TRBV5-4 and TRBJ1-4; D is undetermined. The receptor comes from a man younger than 30 in good health. Sequencing used memory CD4+ T cells sorted from blood. Subset meaning: CD45RA-negative fraction. CDR3 amino acids: CASSRGGETLFF. The CDR3 DNA sequence: TGTGCCAGCAGCCGGGGAGGAGAAACACTGTTTTTT. Full variable domain (outside the CDR3, taken from reference TRBV5-4 and TRBJ1-4): ETGVTQSPTHLIKTRGQQVTLRCSSQSGHNTVSWYQQALGQGPQFIFQYYREEENGRGNFPPRFSGLQFPNYSSELNVNALELDDSALYLCASSRGGETLFFGSGTQLSVL.